Listed below are T cell receptor beta chains from one sample, sequenced in a study of post-analysis software for immune sequencing data. From the PCR reads, TCRdb called clonotypes with MiXCR, one entry per CDR3 protein. Of 600,000 to 700,000 distinct CDR3 sequences in the sample, 59% were seen once. The sample was blood. Receptor source: a girl aged 2-9 years with multiple sclerosis. CDR3s include the opening cysteine and the closing phenylalanine or tryptophan. Each record gives: J gene, V gene, clone size, D gene, CDR3 protein, CDR3 DNA. The D gene is left open where the match is weak. Rows may omit the clone size; those that give it use once, few, many or a size class.

J: TRBJ2-1; V: TRBV20-1; size: NA; D: NA; CDR3: CSARDWGGADGEQFF; DNA: TGCAGTGCTAGAGATTGGGGGGGGGCTGACGGTGAGCAGTTCTTC
J: TRBJ2-1; V: TRBV12-3/TRBV12-4; size: NA; D: TRBD2; CDR3: CASSFRPGRGLAGVYNEQFF; DNA: TGTGCCAGCAGTTTTAGGCCTGGACGCGGACTAGCGGGGGTCTACAATGAGCAGTTCTTC
J: TRBJ1-1; V: TRBV5-6; size: once; D: NA; CDR3: CASSEDSNTEAFF; DNA: TGTGCCAGCAGCGAGGACTCGAACACTGAAGCTTTCTTT
J: TRBJ2-1; V: TRBV11-2; size: few; D: TRBD2; CDR3: CASSLDGRLAGSHNEQFF; DNA: TGTGCCAGCAGCTTAGATGGGAGACTAGCGGGGTCACACAATGAGCAGTTCTTC
J: TRBJ2-5; V: TRBV20-1; size: few; D: NA; CDR3: CSAREMETQYF; DNA: TGCAGTGCTAGAGAGATGGAGACCCAGTACTTC
J: TRBJ2-1; V: TRBV20-1; size: NA; D: TRBD2; CDR3: CSARAVSGTSSYNEQFF; DNA: TGCAGTGCTAGAGCCGTCTCCGGGACTAGCTCCTACAATGAGCAGTTCTTC
J: TRBJ2-3; V: TRBV6-5; size: NA; D: NA; CDR3: CASRKRAEQYF; DNA: TGTGCCAGCAGAAAACGAGCGGAACAGTATTTT
J: TRBJ2-5; V: TRBV2; size: NA; D: NA; CDR3: CASSHFTGWETQYF; DNA: TGTGCCAGCAGTCATTTTACAGGATGGGAGACCCAGTACTTC
J: TRBJ2-1; V: TRBV9; size: NA; D: NA; CDR3: CASSVGSRTAFYNEQFF; DNA: TGTGCCAGCAGCGTAGGTAGCAGGACAGCATTTTACAATGAGCAGTTCTTC
J: TRBJ2-7; V: TRBV12-3/TRBV12-4; size: NA; D: NA; CDR3: CASSPRRFSEQYF; DNA: TGTGCCAGCAGCCCCCGACGGTTTTCCGAGCAGTACTTC
J: TRBJ2-3; V: TRBV7-9; size: NA; D: NA; CDR3: CASSSSSDTQYF; DNA: TGTGCCAGCAGCTCGAGTTCAGATACGCAGTATTTT
J: TRBJ2-1; V: TRBV4-1; size: NA; D: TRBD2; CDR3: CASSQEGTSGRGLEQFF; DNA: TGCGCCAGCAGCCAAGAAGGGACTAGCGGGAGGGGCCTTGAGCAGTTCTTC
J: TRBJ2-7; V: TRBV5-6; size: NA; D: NA; CDR3: CASSLRGSVEQYF; DNA: TGTGCCAGCAGCTTGAGGGGTAGCGTCGAGCAGTACTTC
J: TRBJ2-2; V: TRBV10-3; size: NA; D: NA; CDR3: CAISESGRTGELFF; DNA: TGTGCCATCAGTGAGTCGGGACGAACCGGGGAGCTGTTTTTT
J: TRBJ2-3; V: TRBV7-2; size: NA; D: TRBD1; CDR3: CASRLGQGLADTQYF; DNA: TGTGCCAGCAGGCTGGGACAGGGGCTGGCAGATACGCAGTATTTT
J: TRBJ2-7; V: TRBV12-3/TRBV12-4; size: many; D: NA; CDR3: CASSTGYEQYF; DNA: TGTGCCAGCAGTACAGGGTACGAGCAGTACTTC
J: TRBJ1-2; V: TRBV4-3; size: few; D: NA; CDR3: CASSQAARTRYTF; DNA: TGCGCCAGCAGCCAAGCGGCCAGAACCCGCTACACCTTC
J: TRBJ2-5; V: TRBV7-9; size: few; D: NA; CDR3: CASSPRQFQETQYF; DNA: TGTGCCAGCAGCCCACGACAGTTCCAAGAGACCCAGTACTTC
J: TRBJ2-3; V: TRBV11-2; size: NA; D: NA; CDR3: CASSLRLVSTDTQYF; DNA: TGTGCCAGCAGTCTCAGACTAGTTAGCACAGATACGCAGTATTTT
J: TRBJ2-1; V: TRBV7-3; size: NA; D: TRBD2; CDR3: CASSPIPSGSYNEQFF; DNA: TGTGCCAGCAGCCCTATACCTAGCGGGAGTTACAATGAGCAGTTCTTC
J: TRBJ2-3; V: TRBV6-5; size: once; D: TRBD1; CDR3: CASSDGQGADTQYF; DNA: TGTGCCAGCAGTGACGGACAGGGGGCAGATACGCAGTATTTT
J: TRBJ1-4; V: TRBV7-9; size: NA; D: NA; CDR3: CASSYQGIEKLFF; DNA: TGTGCCAGCAGCTATCAAGGAATTGAAAAACTGTTTTTT